The rows below give T cell receptor beta chains drawn from one sample of a study of cytomegalovirus exposure and HLA in healthy donors. Only in-frame clones appear in the TCRdb table, and some are missing; sequencing was by immunoSEQ multiplex PCR. Here the sample spans roughly 140,000 clones, 50% to 75% being singletons. The specimen sequenced was PBMCs. The receptors come from a woman aged 30 to 39 in good health and CMV-seropositive. Each CDR3 is given with its conserved first and last residue. Fields, in order: V gene, J gene, clone size, D gene, CDR3 DNA, CDR3 protein. The D gene is left open where the match is weak. A row's size may be missing; if present it is once, few, many or a size class.

TRBV2,TRBJ2-5,few,TRBD1,TGTGCCAGCAGTCCCTCCTGGGGACAGCAAGAGACCCAGTACTTC,CASSPSWGQQETQYF
TRBV2,TRBJ1-1,few,-,TGTGCCAGCAGTGAAGGCGAGGCAGGGGACCTTGAAGCTTTCTTT,CASSEGEAGDLEAFF
TRBV7-2,TRBJ2-7,few,-,TGTGCCAGCAGCTGGAGCAGGGTTAACGAGCAGTACTTC,CASSWSRVNEQYF
TRBV2,TRBJ2-3,-,-,TGTGCCAGCAGGGCCATTTCTGGCACAGATACGCAGTATTTT,CASRAISGTDTQYF
TRBV28,TRBJ1-5,-,-,TGTGCCAGCAGTTTAGGAGGCAGCCTCCATCAGCCCCAGCATTTT,CASSLGGSLHQPQHF
TRBV5-6,TRBJ1-1,-,-,TGTGCCAGCAGCCCTGACACGAACACTGAAGCTTTCTTT,CASSPDTNTEAFF
TRBV2,TRBJ1-1,-,-,TGTGCCAGCAGAAGAGTGAACACTGAAGCTTTCTTT,CASRRVNTEAFF
TRBV4-1,TRBJ2-3,-,-,TGCGCCAGCAGTCTTGAGACTAGCACAGATACGCAGTATTTT,CASSLETSTDTQYF
TRBV4-2,TRBJ2-3,-,-,TGTGCCAGCAGCCAAGATAGGGGGACTACCTATGGGGATACGCAGTATTTT,CASSQDRGTTYGDTQYF
TRBV6-5,TRBJ2-5,-,-,TGTGCCAGCCTGGACGCGGGGCGGGAAGAGACCCAGTACTTC,CASLDAGREETQYF
TRBV28,TRBJ1-5,-,TRBD1,TGTGCCAGCGGTTCCAGGGGGCTAGCCTATAGCAATCAGCCCCAGCATTTT,CASGSRGLAYSNQPQHF
TRBV29-1,TRBJ2-7,-,-,TGCAGCATCGTGTACGACTACGAGCAGTACTTC,CSIVYDYEQYF
TRBV5-6,TRBJ2-2,once,TRBD2,TGTGCCAGCAGCCCCCTCGGGGGGGGGCCGGACACCGGGGAGCTGTTTTTT,CASSPLGGGPDTGELFF
TRBV5-6,TRBJ2-2,-,-,TGTGCCAGCAGCAAGGAGTGGCCGGAGAACACCGGGGAGCTGTTTTTT,CASSKEWPENTGELFF
TRBV2,TRBJ1-1,once,-,TGTGCCAGCATACGGGTTTGGAACACTGAAGCTTTCTTT,CASIRVWNTEAFF
TRBV9,TRBJ2-7,-,-,TGTGCCAGCAGCGTAGGAGGCAGCCAGAACGAGCAGTACTTC,CASSVGGSQNEQYF
TRBV14,TRBJ1-1,-,-,TGTGCCAGCAGCTCGCAGGGCGGCACTGAAGCTTTCTTT,CASSSQGGTEAFF
TRBV30,TRBJ1-3,-,-,TGTGCCTGGAGTGCGCGAGGGCGCGGAAACACCATATATTTT,CAWSARGRGNTIYF
TRBV6-5,TRBJ2-7,-,-,TGTGCCAGCAGTTACCTCGGGGAGCAGTACTTC,CASSYLGEQYF
TRBV5-1,TRBJ1-2,-,-,TGCGCCAGCAGCTTGGGTTCATTTGAGGCAGGGTCTTATGGCTACACCTTC,CASSLGSFEAGSYGYTF
TRBV4-1,TRBJ1-2,-,TRBD1,TGCGCCAGCAGCCATGTTAGGGACAGCTATGGCTACACCTTC,CASSHVRDSYGYTF